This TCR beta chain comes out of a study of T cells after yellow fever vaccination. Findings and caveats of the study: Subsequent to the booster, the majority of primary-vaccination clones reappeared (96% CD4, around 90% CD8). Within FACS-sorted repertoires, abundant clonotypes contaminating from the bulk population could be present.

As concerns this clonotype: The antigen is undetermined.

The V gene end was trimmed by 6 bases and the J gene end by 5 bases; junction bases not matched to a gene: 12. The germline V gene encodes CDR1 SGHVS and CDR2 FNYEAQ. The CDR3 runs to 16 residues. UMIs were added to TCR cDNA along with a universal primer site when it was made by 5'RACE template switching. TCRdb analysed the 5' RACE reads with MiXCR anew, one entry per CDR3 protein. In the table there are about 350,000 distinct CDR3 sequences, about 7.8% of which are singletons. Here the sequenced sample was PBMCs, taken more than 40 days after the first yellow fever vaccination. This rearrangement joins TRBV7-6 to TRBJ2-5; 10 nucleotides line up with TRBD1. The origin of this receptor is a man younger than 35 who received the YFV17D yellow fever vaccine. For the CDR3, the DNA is TGTGCCAGCAGTTACATCCCAGACAGGGGGCGGGAGACCCAGTACTTC. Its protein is CASSYIPDRGRETQYF. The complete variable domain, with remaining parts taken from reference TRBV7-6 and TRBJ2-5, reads GAGVSQSPRYKVTKRGQDVALRCDPISGHVSLYWYRQALGQGPEFLTYFNYEAQQDKSGLPNDRFSAERPEGSISTLTIQRTEQRDSAMYRCASSYIPDRGRETQYFGPGTRLLVL.